This T cell receptor (beta chain) was documented in a study of cytomegalovirus exposure and HLA in healthy donors. A multiplex PCR was run with 60 Vbeta primers and 13 Jbeta primers. Clones were sequenced by immunoSEQ multiplex PCR, and TCRdb holds only the in-frame ones, with some missing. The top ten hold about 13% of the sample, which has 100,000 to 150,000 clones, roughly 82% seen once. The CDR3 is made up of 16 amino acids. CDR1 is SGHNT, CDR2 YENEEA, per germline. Trimming removed 5 bases from V and 5 bases from J; junction bases left unmatched: 4. Specimen: PBMCs. This TCR came from a woman aged 60-75 years in good health and CMV-seropositive. The chain uses TRBV11-3 and TRBJ2-1; TRBD2 matches 15 bases. The CDR3 DNA reads TGTGCCAGCAGCAAGGGACTAGCGGGAGGCCACAATGAGCAGTTCTTC. Translating it yields CASSKGLAGGHNEQFF.